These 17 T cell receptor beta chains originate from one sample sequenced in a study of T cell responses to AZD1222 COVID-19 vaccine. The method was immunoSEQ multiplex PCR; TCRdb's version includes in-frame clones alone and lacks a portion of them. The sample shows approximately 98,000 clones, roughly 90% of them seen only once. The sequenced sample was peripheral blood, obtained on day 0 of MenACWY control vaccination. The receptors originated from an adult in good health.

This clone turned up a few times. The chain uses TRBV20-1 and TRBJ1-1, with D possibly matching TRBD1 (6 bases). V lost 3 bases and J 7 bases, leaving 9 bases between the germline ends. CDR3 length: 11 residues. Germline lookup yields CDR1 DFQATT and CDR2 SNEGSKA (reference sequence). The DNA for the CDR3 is TGCAGTGCTAGGGGGGCTATTGAAGCTTTCTTT. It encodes CSARGAIEAFF.

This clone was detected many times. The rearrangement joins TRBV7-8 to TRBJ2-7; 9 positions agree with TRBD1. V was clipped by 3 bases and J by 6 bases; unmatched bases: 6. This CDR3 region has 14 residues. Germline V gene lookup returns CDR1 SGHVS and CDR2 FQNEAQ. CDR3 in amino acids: CASSLGQGGAEQYF. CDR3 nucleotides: TGTGCCAGCAGCTTGGGACAGGGAGGCGCCGAGCAGTACTTC.

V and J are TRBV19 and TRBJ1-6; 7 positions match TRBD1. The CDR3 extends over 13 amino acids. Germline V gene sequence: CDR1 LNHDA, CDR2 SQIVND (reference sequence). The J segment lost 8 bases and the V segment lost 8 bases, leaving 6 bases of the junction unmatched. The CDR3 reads CASQGVKDSPLHF. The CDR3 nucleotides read TGTGCCAGTCAGGGGGTCAAGGATTCACCCCTCCACTTT.

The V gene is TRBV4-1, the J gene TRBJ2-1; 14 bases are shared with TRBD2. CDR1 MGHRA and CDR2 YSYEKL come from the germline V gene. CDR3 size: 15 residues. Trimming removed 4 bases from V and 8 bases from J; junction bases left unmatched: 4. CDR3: CASSRTSGGLDEQFF. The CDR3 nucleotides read TGCGCCAGCAGCCGGACTAGCGGGGGGTTGGATGAGCAGTTCTTC.

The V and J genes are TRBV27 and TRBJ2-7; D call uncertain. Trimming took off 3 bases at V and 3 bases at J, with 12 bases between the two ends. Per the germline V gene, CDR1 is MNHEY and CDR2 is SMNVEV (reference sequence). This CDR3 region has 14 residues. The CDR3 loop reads CASSLKGPYYEQYF. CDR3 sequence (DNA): TGTGCCAGCAGTTTGAAGGGTCCGTACTACGAGCAGTACTTC.

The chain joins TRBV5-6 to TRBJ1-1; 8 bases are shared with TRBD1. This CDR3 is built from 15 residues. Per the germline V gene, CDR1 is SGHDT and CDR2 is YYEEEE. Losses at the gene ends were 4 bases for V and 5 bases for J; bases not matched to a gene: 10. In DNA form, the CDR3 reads TGTGCCAGCAGCAGTGCCGGGACAGGTTGGACTGAAGCTTTCTTT. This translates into CASSSAGTGWTEAFF.

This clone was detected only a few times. The CDR3 DNA reads TGTGCCAGCACCCCTTTAAAGGGGGCATGGGATTATGGCTACACCTTC. Its protein is CASTPLKGAWDYGYTF. J is TRBJ1-2 and V is TRBV5-6; TRBD1 agrees at 7 bases. J gave up 5 bases and V 6 bases, and 16 bases lay outside the gene matches. CDR1 is SGHDT, CDR2 YYEEEE, per germline. The CDR3 covers 16 residues.

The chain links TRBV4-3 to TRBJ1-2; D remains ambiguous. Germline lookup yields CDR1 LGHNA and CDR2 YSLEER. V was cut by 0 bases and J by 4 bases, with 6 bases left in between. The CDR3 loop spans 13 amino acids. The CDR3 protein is CASSQEPGYGYTF. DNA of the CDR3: TGCGCCAGCAGCCAAGAACCAGGCTATGGCTACACCTTC.

In DNA, the CDR3 is TGTGCCAGCAGCTTAGGCCGACAGGGATGGGATGGCTACACCTTC. As protein: CASSLGRQGWDGYTF. V and J are TRBV7-8 and TRBJ1-2, with 7 bases aligning to TRBD1. Unmatched junction bases numbered 8, after V lost 1 base and J lost 6 bases. The germline CDR1 and CDR2 sequences are SGHVS and FQNEAQ. The CDR3 sequence is 15 residues long.

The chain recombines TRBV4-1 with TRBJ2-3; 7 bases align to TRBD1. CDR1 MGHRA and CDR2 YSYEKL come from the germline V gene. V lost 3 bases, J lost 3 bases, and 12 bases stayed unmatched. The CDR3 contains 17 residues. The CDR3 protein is CASSHDIVQGRTDTQYF. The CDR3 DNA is TGCGCCAGCAGCCACGACATCGTACAGGGGAGAACAGATACGCAGTATTTT.

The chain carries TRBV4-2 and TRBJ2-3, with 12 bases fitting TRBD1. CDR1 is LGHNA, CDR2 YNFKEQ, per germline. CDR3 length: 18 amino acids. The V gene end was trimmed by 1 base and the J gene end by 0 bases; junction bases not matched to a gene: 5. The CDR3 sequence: CASSQAPGQGASTDTQYF. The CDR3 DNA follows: TGTGCCAGCAGCCAAGCCCCGGGACAGGGGGCTAGCACAGATACGCAGTATTTT.

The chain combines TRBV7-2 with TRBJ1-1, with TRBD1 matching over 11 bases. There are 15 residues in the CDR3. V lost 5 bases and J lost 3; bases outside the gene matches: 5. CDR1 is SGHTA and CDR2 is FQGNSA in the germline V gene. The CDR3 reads CASSPRTGGHTEAFF. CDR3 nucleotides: TGTGCCAGCAGCCCCCGGACAGGGGGCCACACTGAAGCTTTCTTT.

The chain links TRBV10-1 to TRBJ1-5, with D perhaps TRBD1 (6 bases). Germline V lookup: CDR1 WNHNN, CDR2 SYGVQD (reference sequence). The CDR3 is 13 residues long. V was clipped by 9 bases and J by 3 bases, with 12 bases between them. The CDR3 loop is CARINRDNQPQHF. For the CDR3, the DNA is TGCGCCAGGATTAACAGGGACAATCAGCCCCAGCATTTT.

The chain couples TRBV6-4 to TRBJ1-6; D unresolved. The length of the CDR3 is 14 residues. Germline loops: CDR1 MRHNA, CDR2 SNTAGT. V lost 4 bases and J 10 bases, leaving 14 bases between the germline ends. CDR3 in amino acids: CASSVSEGKSPLHF. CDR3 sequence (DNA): TGTGCCAGCAGTGTGTCAGAGGGCAAATCACCCCTCCACTTT.

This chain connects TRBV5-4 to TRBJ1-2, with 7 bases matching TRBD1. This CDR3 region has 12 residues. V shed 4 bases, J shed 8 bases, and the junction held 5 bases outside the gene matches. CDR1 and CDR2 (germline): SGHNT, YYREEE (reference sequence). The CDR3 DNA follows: TGTGCCAGCAGCCCCGACAGGGACGGCTACACCTTC. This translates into CASSPDRDGYTF.

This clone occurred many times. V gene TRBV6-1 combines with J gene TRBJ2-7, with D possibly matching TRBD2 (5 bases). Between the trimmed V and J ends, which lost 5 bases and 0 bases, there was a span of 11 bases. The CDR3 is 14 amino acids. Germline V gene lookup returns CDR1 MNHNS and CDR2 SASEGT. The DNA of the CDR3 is TGTGCCAGCAGTTTGGACTTTTCCTCCTACGAGCAGTACTTC. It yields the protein CASSLDFSSYEQYF.

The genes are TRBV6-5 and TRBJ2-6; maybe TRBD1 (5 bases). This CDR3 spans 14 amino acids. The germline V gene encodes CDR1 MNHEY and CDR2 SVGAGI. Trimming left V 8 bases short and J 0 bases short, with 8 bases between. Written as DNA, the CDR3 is TGTGCCAGCTACAGGCACTCTGGGGCCAACGTCCTGACTTTC. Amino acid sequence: CASYRHSGANVLTF.